This T cell receptor beta chain was retrieved from a study of shared T cell receptors in the human thymus. Profiling relied on immunoSEQ multiplex PCR, and the TCRdb table lists in-frame clones only, not all of them. The sample gives 700,000 to 750,000 clones, roughly 85% of which show up once; about 0.011% is in the top ten. Germline V lookup: CDR1 MDHEN, CDR2 SYDVKM. Trimming removed 8 bases from V and 6 bases from J, with 41 bases in between. The CDR3 contains 22 residues. These same records also appear under a second study, on human thymus T cells. That publication notes: The sample donors, healthy Finnish infants, were having corrective surgery for congenital heart defects. Thymic material originated from resections removed in the course of corrective heart surgery. In thymic and blood repertoires alike, V and J usage looked biased. Related research reported highly overlapping thymic repertoires among unrelated individuals.

Sequenced sample: thymocytes. The TCR sequence derives from a girl under three years old with a congenital heart defect. The rearrangement uses TRBV28 and TRBJ2-4, with a tentative D call TRBD2 (6 bases). The CDR3 DNA reads as TGTGCCAGCGGATCCAAAAGAGGTCCGTCGCCCCCCGGGGGTTTGGGGGTAAACATTCAGTACTTC. Protein product: CASGSKRGPSPPGGLGVNIQYF. Looking up the rest from reference TRBV28 and TRBJ2-4 gives the full variable domain: DVKVTQSSRYLVKRTGEKVFLECVQDMDHENMFWYRQDPGLGLRLIYFSYDVKMKEKGDIPEGYSVSREKKERFSLILESASTNQTSMYLCASGSKRGPSPPGGLGVNIQYFGAGTRLSVL.